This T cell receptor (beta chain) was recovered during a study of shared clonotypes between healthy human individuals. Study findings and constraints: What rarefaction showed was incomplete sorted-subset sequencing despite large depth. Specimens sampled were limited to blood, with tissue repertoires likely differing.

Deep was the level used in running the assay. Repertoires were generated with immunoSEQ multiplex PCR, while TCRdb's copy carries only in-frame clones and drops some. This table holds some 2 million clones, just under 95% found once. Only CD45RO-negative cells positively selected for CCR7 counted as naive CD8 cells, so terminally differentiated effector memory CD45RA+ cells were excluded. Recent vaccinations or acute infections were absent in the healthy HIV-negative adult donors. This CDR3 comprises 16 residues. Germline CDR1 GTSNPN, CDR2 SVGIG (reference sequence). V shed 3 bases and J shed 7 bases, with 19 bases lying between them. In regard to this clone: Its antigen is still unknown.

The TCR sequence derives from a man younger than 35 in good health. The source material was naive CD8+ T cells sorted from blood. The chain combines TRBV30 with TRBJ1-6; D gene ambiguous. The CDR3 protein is CAWRLEDWDGNSPLHF. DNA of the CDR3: TGTGCCTGGAGGTTGGAGGATTGGGATGGGAATTCACCCCTCCACTTT.